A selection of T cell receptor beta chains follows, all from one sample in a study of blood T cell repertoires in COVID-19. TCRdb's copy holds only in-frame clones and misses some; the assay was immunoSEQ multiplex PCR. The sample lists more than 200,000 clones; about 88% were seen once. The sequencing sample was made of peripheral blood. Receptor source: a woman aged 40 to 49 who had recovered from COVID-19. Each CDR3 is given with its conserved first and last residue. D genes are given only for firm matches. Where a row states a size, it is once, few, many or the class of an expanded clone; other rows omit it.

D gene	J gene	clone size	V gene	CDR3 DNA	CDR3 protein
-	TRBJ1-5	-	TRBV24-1	TGTGCCACCAGTGCCCATGGCCCGAATCAGCCCCAGCATTTT	CATSAHGPNQPQHF
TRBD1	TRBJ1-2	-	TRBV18	TGTGCCAGCTCCCTAAAAAAGACAGGGATTGACTATGGCTACACCTTC	CASSLKKTGIDYGYTF
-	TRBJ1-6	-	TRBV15	TGTGCCACCAGCGAGGTCCCAGGGTCACCCCTCCACTTT	CATSEVPGSPLHF
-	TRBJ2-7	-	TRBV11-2	TGTGCCAGCAAGCGGTCCCACTACGAGCAGTACTTC	CASKRSHYEQYF
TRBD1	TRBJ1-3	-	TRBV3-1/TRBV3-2	TGTGCCAGCAGCCCCCTGGGACAGTTCCGCTCTGGAAACACCATATATTTT	CASSPLGQFRSGNTIYF
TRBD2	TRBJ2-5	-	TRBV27	TGTGCCAGCAGTCCCCAGACTAGCCTTTTCGAGACCCAGTACTTC	CASSPQTSLFETQYF
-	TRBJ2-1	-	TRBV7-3	TGTGCCAGCAGCTTAACGTTTGCGGCTAGAGGTAATGAGCAGTTCTTC	CASSLTFAARGNEQFF
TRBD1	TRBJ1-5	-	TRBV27	TGTGCCAGCAGTCCAAGGGACAGATATAGCAATCAGCCCCAGCATTTT	CASSPRDRYSNQPQHF
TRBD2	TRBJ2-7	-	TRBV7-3	TGTGCCAGCAGCGTAGCGGGAGGCTACGAGCAGTACTTC	CASSVAGGYEQYF
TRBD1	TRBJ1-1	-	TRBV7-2	TGTGCCAGCAGCCCGCAGACAGGGGGTGCTGAAGCTTTCTTT	CASSPQTGGAEAFF
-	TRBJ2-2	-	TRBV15	TGTGCCACCGCCCAGGGCAGAACTTCAACCGGGGAGCTGTTTTTT	CATAQGRTSTGELFF
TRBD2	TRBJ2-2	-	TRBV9	TGTGCCAGCAGGCCGGGGGGACTGAACACCGGGGAGCTGTTTTTT	CASRPGGLNTGELFF
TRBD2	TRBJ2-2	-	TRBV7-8	TGTGCCGCAGGGAGGCTAGCGGGAGTTAACACCGGGGAGCTGTTTTTT	CAAGRLAGVNTGELFF
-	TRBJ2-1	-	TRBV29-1	TGCAGCGGACGGACTGGTTACAATGAGCAGTTCTTC	CSGRTGYNEQFF
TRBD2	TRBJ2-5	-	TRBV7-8	TGTGCCAGCAGCTTTCGGCTAGCGGGGCGGGAGACCCAGTACTTC	CASSFRLAGRETQYF
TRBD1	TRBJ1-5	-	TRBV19	TGTGCCAGTAGTGACAGGGACCTAGGCAATCAGCCCCAGCATTTT	CASSDRDLGNQPQHF
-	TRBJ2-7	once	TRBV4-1	TGCGCCAGCAGCCAAGAACCCTCAGGGGCGACATACGAGCAGTACTTC	CASSQEPSGATYEQYF
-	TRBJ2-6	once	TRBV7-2	TGTGCCAGCAGCCCAGGGTATTCTGGGGCCAACGTCCTGACTTTC	CASSPGYSGANVLTF
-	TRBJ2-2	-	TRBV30	TGTGCCTGGAGTGTAAGCGGTACGGACACCGGGGAGCTGTTTTTT	CAWSVSGTDTGELFF